The 8 T cell receptor beta chains below come from one sample, sequenced in a study of T-cell memory formation after mild COVID-19. One entry per CDR3 protein, called by TCRdb with MiXCR from the 5' RACE reads. The table lists around 320,000 distinct CDR3 sequences, over 25% of them singletons. The sequenced sample consisted of PBMCs or a T cell subset sorted from them (not recorded which). The receptors derive from an adult woman who had mild COVID-19 (a few samples of this study predate the infection). Cell type and time point are not known.

The chain couples TRBV18 to TRBJ1-3; 8 bases map to TRBD1. Germline-derived CDR1 and CDR2 are KGHSH and LQKENI. V lost 2 bases to trimming and J lost 10 bases; unmatched junction nucleotides: 10. CDR3 length equals 15 residues. The CDR3 loop reads CASSPDIVDRETIYF. The CDR3 DNA is TGTGCCAGCTCACCAGATATCGTGGACAGGGAGACCATATATTTT.

This chain joins TRBV6-6 and TRBJ2-1; tentative D call: TRBD1 (6 bases). The germline V gene has CDR1 MNHNY and CDR2 SVGAGI (reference sequence). The V gene lost 6 bases and the J gene lost 9 bases, with 12 bases spanning the gap. The CDR3 is 12 residues long. The CDR3 protein is CASRPRGSEQFF. CDR3 nucleotide sequence: TGTGCCAGCAGGCCCAGGGGCAGTGAGCAGTTCTTC.

J is TRBJ2-1 and V is TRBV27, with D tentatively TRBD2 (6 bases). The V and J ends lost 2 bases and 6 bases respectively, with 17 bases between them. The CDR3 runs 16 residues. Looked up from germline, CDR1 is MNHEY and CDR2 is SMNVEV (reference sequence). The CDR3 spells CASSLGGWVAVNEQFF. The CDR3 DNA follows: TGTGCCAGCAGTTTAGGCGGTTGGGTAGCGGTCAATGAGCAGTTCTTC.

The chain recombines TRBV29-1 with TRBJ2-1; no reliable D call. Per the germline V gene, CDR1 is SQVTM and CDR2 is ANQGSEA. V lost 5 bases and J 9 bases, leaving 11 bases between the germline ends. The CDR3 loop spans 11 amino acids. Here the CDR3 reads CSVLLTGEQFF. The CDR3 nucleotides are TGCAGCGTTCTACTCACCGGTGAGCAGTTCTTC.

The chain recombines TRBV7-8 with TRBJ1-2; D remains ambiguous. There are 14 residues in the CDR3. Germline CDR1 is SGHVS and CDR2 is FQNEAQ. V lost 4 bases and J lost 6, with 15 bases in between. This chain's CDR3 is CASSSTPKGHGYTF. CDR3 nucleotides: TGTGCCAGCAGCTCAACCCCTAAGGGTCATGGCTACACCTTC.

As for this clonotype: A read error may be the cause here, since a much bigger clone is one base away. The chain employs TRBV5-5 and TRBJ2-1, with 9 bases fitting TRBD2. This CDR3 is 15 amino acids long. The germline CDR1 and CDR2 sequences are SGHKS and YYEKEE (reference sequence). Unmatched junction bases numbered 2, after V lost 0 bases and J lost 4 bases. CDR3 amino acids: CASSLGTSEYNEQFF. Written as DNA, the CDR3 is TGTGCCAGCAGCTTGGGGACTAGCGAGTACAATGAGCAGTTCTTC.

This chain connects TRBV30 to TRBJ2-3; a possible D gene is TRBD2 (6 bases). Trimming stripped 1 base from V and 4 bases from J, with 15 bases between. The CDR3 is 15 residues long. CDR1 and CDR2 (germline): GTSNPN, SVGIG (reference sequence). The CDR3 bases are TGTGCCTGGAGTGGGATCGGGGGAGCCCCAGATACGCAGTATTTT. Amino acids: CAWSGIGGAPDTQYF.

In this sample, this clonotype turned up a few times. The chain employs TRBV18 and TRBJ2-1; 8 positions match TRBD2. The V and J ends lost 7 bases and 0 bases, in that order; junction bases with no gene match: 2. The CDR3 length is 14 residues. Germline V CDR1 and CDR2: KGHSH, LQKENI. The CDR3 protein is CASLGTSSYNEQFF. The CDR3, as DNA: TGTGCCAGCTTGGGGACTAGCTCCTACAATGAGCAGTTCTTC.